This TCR beta chain derives from a study of post-analysis software for immune sequencing data. About the research overall: Secondary progressive, relapsing-remitting and progressive-relapsing multiple sclerosis were among the included disease courses.

On this clonotype: The antigen is undetermined.

The TCR beta cDNA libraries contained unique molecular identifiers. TCRdb re-called the PCR reads with MiXCR, one entry per CDR3 protein. The sample comprises around 710,000 distinct CDR3 sequences, 46% of which are singletons, and roughly 5.2% rests with the top ten. Germline CDR1 reads MNHEY; CDR2 reads SVGEGT. This CDR3 region has 19 residues. Losses at the gene ends were 6 bases for V and 4 bases for J; bases not matched to a gene: 15. The study's findings and limits: Significantly decreased normalized Chao1 diversity was recorded for multiple sclerosis patients relative to controls. With TRBV5-6, TRBV5-1 and TRBV20-1 included, about five TRBV segments were more frequent in patients than in controls. Samples from a shared batch, those prepared together, strongly co-clustered by F measure.

This sequence was found in a girl aged 10 to 17 with multiple sclerosis. Sequences were obtained from blood. This chain joins TRBV6-2 or TRBV6-3 and TRBJ2-3, with TRBD2 identical over 14 bases. In DNA form, the CDR3 reads TGTGCCAGCAGGTTTAGACTAGCGGGAGGGACCTCCGGATCAGATACGCAGTATTTT. Translation: CASRFRLAGGTSGSDTQYF.